This TCR beta chain was identified in a study of blood T cell repertoires in COVID-19. Study background: Acute and convalescent COVID-19 specimens originated in the United States, Italy and Spain.

In the authors' workflow: Nucleated cell counts were estimated from reference gene primer amplification. TCRdb keeps only in-frame clones here, not all; method: immunoSEQ multiplex PCR. The V and J calls and clone size were taken over from that table, and D and trimming were inferred from the DNA. The sample lists a few hundred thousand clones, approximately 82% seen once, with 15% in the top ten. Participants spanned ages about 18 to 90 years and resided in 20 to 30 US areas. The sample consisted of PBMCs or T cells enriched from blood (not recorded which). This receptor was identified in a man aged 35 to 55 who had recovered from COVID-19.

CDR3: CASLSGNTGELFF. The CDR3 region has the DNA TGTGCCAGCTTGAGCGGAAACACCGGGGAGCTGTTTTTT. The chain carries TRBV6-6 and TRBJ2-2, with a weak D call TRBD2 (5 bases). V dropped 8 bases and J dropped 2 bases, with 9 bases sitting between them. The CDR3 length is 13 residues. CDR1 MNHNY and CDR2 SVGAGI come from the germline V gene (reference sequence).